Here is one T cell receptor (beta chain) with its context. What it recognizes is unknown. Germline V lookup: CDR1 LNHDA, CDR2 SQIVND (reference sequence). This CDR3 is built from 16 residues. Trimming cost V 5 bases and J 2 bases, with 17 bases left between them. Method: immunoSEQ multiplex PCR; TCRdb's copy keeps in-frame clones and lacks some. The sample records 150,000 or so clones, 85% to 90% being singletons. This sample is part of a study of T cell responses to AZD1222 COVID-19 vaccine. Overall study findings and caveats: Compared with day 0, the breadth and depth of the Spike-specific TCR repertoire rose significantly after two doses of AZD1222. Close to half of spike-specific TCRs reportedly recognize unmutated variant regions.

The sequence came from an adult in good health. The material sequenced was peripheral blood, taken on day 0 of AZD1222 vaccination. This rearrangement joins TRBV19 to TRBJ2-3, with D possibly matching TRBD1 (5 bases). CDR3: CASSVRTLHHTDTQYF. CDR3 nucleotides: TGTGCCAGTAGTGTAAGGACACTTCACCACACAGATACGCAGTATTTT.